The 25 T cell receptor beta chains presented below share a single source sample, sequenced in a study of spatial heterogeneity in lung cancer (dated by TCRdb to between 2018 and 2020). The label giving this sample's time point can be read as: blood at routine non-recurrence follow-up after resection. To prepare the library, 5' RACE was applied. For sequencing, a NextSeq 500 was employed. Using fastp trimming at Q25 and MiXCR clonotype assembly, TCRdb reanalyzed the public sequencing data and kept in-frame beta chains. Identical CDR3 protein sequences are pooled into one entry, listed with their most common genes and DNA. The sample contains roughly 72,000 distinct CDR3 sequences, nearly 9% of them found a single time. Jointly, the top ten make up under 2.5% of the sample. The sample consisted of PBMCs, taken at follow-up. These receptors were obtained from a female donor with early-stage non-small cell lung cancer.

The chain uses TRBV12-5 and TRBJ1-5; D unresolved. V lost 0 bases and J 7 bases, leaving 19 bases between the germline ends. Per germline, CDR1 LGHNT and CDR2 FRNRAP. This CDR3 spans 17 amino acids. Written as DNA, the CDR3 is TGTGCTAGTGGTTTGGTAAAGGAACCAGGACTTAACCAGCCCCAGCATTTT. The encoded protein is CASGLVKEPGLNQPQHF.

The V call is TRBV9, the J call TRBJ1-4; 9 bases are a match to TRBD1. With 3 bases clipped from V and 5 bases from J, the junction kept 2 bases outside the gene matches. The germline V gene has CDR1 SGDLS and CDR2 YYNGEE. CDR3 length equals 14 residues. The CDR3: CASSGQGVNEKLFF. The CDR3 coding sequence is TGTGCCAGCAGCGGACAGGGGGTCAATGAAAAACTGTTTTTT. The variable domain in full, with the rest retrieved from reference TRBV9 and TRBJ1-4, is DSGVTQTPKHLITATGQRVTLRCSPRSGDLSVYWYQQSLDQGLQFLIQYYNGEERAKGNILERFSAQQFPDLHSELNLSSLELGDSALYFCASSGQGVNEKLFFGSGTQLSVL.

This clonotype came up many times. The CDR3 DNA reads as TGTGCCAGCAGCTCCCCAGAGGATACGCAGTATTTT. Residues: CASSSPEDTQYF. J is TRBJ2-3 and V is TRBV11-2, with D uncertain. The V gene's germline CDR1 is SGHAT and CDR2 FQNNGV. The CDR3 has 12 residues. V lost 4 bases to trimming and J lost 6 bases, with 8 bases between them.

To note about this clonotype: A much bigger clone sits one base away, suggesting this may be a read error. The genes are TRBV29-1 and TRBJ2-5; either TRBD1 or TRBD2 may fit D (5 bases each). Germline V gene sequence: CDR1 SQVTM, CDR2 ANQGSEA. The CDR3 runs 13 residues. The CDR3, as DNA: TGCAGCGTTGAGAGGGGCCGGCAAGAGACCCGGTACTTC. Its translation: CSVERGRQETRYF.

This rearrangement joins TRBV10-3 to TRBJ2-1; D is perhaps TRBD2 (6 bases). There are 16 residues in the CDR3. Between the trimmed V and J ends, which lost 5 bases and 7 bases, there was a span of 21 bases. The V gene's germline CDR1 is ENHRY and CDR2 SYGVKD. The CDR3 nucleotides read TGTGCCATCAGTACCTTGACCGGGAGCTCGGGTAATGAGCAGTTCTTC. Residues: CAISTLTGSSGNEQFF.

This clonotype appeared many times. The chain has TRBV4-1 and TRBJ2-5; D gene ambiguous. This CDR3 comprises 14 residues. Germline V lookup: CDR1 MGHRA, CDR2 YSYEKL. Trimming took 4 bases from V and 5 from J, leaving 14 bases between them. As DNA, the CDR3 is TGCGCCAGCAGCCCACTTCAAGCTCGGGAGACCCAGTACTTC. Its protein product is CASSPLQARETQYF.

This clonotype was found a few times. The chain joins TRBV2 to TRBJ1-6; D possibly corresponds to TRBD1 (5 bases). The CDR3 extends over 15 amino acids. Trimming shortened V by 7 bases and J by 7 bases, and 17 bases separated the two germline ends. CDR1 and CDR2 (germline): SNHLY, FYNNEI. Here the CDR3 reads CASNVGQGLNSPLHF. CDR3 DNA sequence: TGTGCCAGCAATGTAGGCCAGGGTCTAAATTCACCCCTCCACTTT.

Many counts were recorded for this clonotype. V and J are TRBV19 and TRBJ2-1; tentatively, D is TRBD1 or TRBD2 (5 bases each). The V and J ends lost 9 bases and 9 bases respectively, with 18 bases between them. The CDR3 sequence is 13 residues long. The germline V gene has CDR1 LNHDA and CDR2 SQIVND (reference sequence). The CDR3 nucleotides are TGTGCCAGCCGGGACCCTCCCAAGGGTGAGCAGTTCTTC. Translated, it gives CASRDPPKGEQFF.

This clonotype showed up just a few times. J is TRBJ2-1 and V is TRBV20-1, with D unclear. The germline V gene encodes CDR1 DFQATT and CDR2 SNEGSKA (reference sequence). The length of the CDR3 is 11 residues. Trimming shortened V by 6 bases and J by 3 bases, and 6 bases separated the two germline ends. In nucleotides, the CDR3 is TGCAGTGCCGAAGACTACAATGAGCAGTTCTTC. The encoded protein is CSAEDYNEQFF.

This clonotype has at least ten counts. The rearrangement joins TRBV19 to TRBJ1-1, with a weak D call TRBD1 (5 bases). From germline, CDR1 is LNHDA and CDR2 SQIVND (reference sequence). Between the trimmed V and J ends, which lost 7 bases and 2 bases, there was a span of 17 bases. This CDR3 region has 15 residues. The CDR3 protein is CASKEGGARNTEAFF. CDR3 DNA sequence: TGTGCCAGTAAGGAGGGAGGGGCACGAAACACTGAAGCTTTCTTT.

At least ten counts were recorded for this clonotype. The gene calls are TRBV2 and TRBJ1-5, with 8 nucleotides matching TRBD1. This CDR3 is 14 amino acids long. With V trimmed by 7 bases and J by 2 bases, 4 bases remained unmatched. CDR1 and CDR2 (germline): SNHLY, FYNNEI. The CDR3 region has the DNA TGTGCCAGCACCCAGGGGGCCGGCAATCAGCCCCAGCATTTT. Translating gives CASTQGAGNQPQHF.

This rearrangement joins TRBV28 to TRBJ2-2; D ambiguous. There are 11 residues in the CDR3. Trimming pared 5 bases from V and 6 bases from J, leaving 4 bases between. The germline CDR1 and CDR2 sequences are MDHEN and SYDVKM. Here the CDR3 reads CASSGAGELFF. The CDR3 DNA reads TGTGCCAGCAGTGGAGCCGGGGAGCTGTTTTTT.

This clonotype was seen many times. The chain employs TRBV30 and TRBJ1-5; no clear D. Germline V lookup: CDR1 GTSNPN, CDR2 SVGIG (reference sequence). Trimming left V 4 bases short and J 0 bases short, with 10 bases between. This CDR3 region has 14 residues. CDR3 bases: TGTGCCTGGAAGGCATCATATAGCAATCAGCCCCAGCATTTT. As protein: CAWKASYSNQPQHF.

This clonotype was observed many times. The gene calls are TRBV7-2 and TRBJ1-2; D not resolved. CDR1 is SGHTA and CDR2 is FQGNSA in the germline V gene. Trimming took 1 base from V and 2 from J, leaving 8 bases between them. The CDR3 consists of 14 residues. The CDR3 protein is CASSLEASNYGYTF. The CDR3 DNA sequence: TGTGCCAGCAGCTTAGAGGCCAGCAACTATGGCTACACCTTC.

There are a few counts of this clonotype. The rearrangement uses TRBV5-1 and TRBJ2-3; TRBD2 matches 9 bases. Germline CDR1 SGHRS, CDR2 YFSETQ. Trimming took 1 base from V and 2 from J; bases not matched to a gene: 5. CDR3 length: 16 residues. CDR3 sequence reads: CASSLRAGGITDTQYF. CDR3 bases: TGCGCCAGCAGCTTGAGGGCGGGAGGGATCACAGATACGCAGTATTTT.

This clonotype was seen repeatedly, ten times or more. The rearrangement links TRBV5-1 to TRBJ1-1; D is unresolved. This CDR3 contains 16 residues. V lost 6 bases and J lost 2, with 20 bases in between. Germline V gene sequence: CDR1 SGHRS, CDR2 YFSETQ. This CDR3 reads CASTQREVDLNTEAFF. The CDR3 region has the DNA TGCGCCAGCACCCAGAGGGAGGTGGATCTTAACACTGAAGCTTTCTTT.

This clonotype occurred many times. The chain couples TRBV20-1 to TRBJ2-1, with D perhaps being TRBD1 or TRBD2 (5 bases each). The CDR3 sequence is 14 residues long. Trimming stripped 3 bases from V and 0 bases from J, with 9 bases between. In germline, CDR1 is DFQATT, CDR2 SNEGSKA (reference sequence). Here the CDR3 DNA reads TGCAGTGCTAGCGGGGCACTCTCCTACAATGAGCAGTTCTTC. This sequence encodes CSASGALSYNEQFF.

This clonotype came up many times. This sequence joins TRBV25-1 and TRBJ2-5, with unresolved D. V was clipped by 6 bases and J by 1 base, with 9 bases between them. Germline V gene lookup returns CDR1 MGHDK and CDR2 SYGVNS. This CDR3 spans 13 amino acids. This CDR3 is CASRVGPQETQYF. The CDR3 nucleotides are TGTGCCAGCAGGGTTGGGCCCCAAGAGACCCAGTACTTC.

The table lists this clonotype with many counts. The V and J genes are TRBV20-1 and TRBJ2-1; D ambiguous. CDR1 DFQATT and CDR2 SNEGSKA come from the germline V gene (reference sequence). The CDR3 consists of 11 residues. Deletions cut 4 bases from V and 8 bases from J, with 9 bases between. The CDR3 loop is CSAILSDEQFF. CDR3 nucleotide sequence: TGCAGTGCTATCCTATCGGATGAGCAGTTCTTC.

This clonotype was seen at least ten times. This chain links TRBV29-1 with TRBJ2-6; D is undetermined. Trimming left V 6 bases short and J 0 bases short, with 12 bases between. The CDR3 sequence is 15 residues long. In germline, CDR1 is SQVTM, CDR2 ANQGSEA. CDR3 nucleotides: TGCAGCGTCATCAAGCAGAGCTCTGGGGCCAACGTCCTGACTTTC. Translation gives CSVIKQSSGANVLTF. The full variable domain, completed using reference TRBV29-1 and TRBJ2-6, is SAVISQKPSRDICQRGTSLTIQCQVDSQVTMMFWYRQQPGQSLTLIATANQGSEATYESGFVIDKFPISRPNLTFSTLTVSNMSPEDSSIYLCSVIKQSSGANVLTFGAGSRLTVL.

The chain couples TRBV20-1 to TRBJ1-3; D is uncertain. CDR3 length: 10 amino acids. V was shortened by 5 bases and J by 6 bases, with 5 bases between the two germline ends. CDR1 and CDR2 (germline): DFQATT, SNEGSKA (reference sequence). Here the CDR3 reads CSAQENTIYF. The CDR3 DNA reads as TGCAGTGCTCAGGAAAACACCATATATTTT.

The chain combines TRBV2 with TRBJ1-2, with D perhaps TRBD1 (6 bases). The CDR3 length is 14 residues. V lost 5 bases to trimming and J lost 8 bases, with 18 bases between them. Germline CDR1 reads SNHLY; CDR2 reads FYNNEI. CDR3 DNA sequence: TGTGCCAGCAGTTCCGCCGGGGCAGGGGAAGGCTACACCTTC. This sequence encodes CASSSAGAGEGYTF.

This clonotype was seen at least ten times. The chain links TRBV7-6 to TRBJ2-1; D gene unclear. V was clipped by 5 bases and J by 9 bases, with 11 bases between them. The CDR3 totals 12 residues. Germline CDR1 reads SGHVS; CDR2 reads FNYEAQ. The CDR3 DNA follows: TGTGCCAGCAGCCCCTCTCCGTTTGAGCAGTTCTTC. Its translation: CASSPSPFEQFF.

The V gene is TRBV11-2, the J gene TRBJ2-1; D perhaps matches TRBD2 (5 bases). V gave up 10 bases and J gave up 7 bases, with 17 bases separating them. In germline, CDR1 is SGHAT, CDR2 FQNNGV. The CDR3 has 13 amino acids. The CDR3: CATQSGPTNEQFF. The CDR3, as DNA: TGTGCCACCCAAAGCGGCCCCACGAATGAGCAGTTCTTC.

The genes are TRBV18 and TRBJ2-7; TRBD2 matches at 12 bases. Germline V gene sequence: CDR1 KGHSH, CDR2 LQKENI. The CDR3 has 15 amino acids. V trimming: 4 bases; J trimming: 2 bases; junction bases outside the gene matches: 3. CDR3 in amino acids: CASSLRTSGTYEQYF. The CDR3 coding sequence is TGTGCCAGCTCACTGAGGACTAGCGGGACCTACGAGCAGTACTTC.